This T cell receptor beta chain was profiled in a study of cytomegalovirus exposure and HLA in healthy donors. Findings and caveats of the study: In a later analysis, at a false discovery rate of 0.05, under 20,000 TCR beta sequences were associated with HLA alleles. Some highly shared sequence variants likely arose as a pipeline artifact. In a later analysis, V- and J-gene trimming of beta chains associated with a DCLRE1C missense variant, replicated independently.

As concerns this clone: What it binds is unknown.

Every donor was a healthy person donating bone marrow. It was with 60 Vbeta and 13 Jbeta primers that the PCR ran. Using immunoSEQ multiplex PCR, the repertoire was profiled, and TCRdb retains in-frame clones only, with some absent. Among some 76,000 clones listed, roughly 70% were seen once. The clonotype comes from a man aged 55 to 70 in good health and CMV-seropositive. Material: PBMCs.

For the CDR3, the DNA is TGCGCCAGCAGCCAAGAAGCCGGGTATTCACCCCTCCACTTT. Its protein is CASSQEAGYSPLHF. The rearrangement joins TRBV4-1 to TRBJ1-6; D is ambiguous. CDR3 length: 14 residues. Trimming took 0 bases from V and 8 from J, leaving 8 bases between them. From germline, CDR1 is MGHRA and CDR2 YSYEKL.